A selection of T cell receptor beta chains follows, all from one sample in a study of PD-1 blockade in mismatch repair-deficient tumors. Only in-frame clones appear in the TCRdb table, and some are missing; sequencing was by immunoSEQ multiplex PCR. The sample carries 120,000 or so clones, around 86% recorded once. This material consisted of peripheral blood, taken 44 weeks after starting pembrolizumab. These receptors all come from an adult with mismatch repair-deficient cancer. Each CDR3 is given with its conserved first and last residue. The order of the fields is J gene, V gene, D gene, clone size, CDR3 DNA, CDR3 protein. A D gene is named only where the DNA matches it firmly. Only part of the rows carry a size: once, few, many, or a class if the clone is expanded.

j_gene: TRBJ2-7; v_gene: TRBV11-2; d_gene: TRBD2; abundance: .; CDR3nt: TGTGCCAGCAGCCCGACTAGCGACTACGAGCAGTACTTC; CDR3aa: CASSPTSDYEQYF
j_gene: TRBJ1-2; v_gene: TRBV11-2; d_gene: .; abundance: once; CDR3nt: TGTGCCAGCAGCTTAGATCACATAAGCCCAGCTAACTATGGCTACACCTTC; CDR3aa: CASSLDHISPANYGYTF
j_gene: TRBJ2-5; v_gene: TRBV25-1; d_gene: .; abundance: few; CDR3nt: TGTGCCAGCAGTCCCGACTTCGTAGGCGGCGAGACCCAGTACTTC; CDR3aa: CASSPDFVGGETQYF
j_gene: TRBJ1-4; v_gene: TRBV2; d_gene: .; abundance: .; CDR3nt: TGTGCCAGCACCACCGGGTTTCCGGAAAAACTGTTTTTT; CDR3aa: CASTTGFPEKLFF
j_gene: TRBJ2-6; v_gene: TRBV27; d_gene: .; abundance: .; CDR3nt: TGTGCCAGCAGCTTGATTAGGGGTGGTGGGGCCAACGTCCTGACTTTC; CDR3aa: CASSLIRGGGANVLTF
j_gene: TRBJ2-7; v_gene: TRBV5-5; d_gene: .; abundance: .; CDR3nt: TGTGCCAGCAGCTGGGTAGGAGGGTGGTCAACCTACGAGCAGTACTTC; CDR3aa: CASSWVGGWSTYEQYF
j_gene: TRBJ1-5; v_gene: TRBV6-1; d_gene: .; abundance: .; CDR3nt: TGTGCCAGCGTAGAGACAGCGGACCTTATGCCCCAGCATTTT; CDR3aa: CASVETADLMPQHF
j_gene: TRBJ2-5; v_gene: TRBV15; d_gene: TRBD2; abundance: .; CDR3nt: TGTGCCACCAGCAGGGCCGCGGGGGACCAGTACTTC; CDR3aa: CATSRAAGDQYF
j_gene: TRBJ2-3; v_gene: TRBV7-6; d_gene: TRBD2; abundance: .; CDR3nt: TGTGCCAGCAGCCTCTACCCAGGACTAGCGGGAGGAGATACGCAGTATTTT; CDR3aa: CASSLYPGLAGGDTQYF
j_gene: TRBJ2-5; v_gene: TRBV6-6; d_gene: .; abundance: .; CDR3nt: TGTGCCAGCAGTTACTCGTTGACGGGACACCAAGAGACCCAGTACTTC; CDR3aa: CASSYSLTGHQETQYF
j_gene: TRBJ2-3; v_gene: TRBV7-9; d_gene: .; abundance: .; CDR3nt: TGTGCCAGCACCATTTTCGGAGGCGGGCAGGTCACAGATACGCAGTATTTT; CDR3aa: CASTIFGGGQVTDTQYF
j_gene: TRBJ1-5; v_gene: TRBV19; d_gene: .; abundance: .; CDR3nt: TGTGCCAGTAGCAGGGATGGCAATCAGCCCCAGCATTTT; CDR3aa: CASSRDGNQPQHF
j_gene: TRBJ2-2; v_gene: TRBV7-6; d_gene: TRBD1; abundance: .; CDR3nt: TGTGCCAGCAGCACGACCCCTGACAGGGGAGTAACCGGGGAGCTGTTTTTT; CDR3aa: CASSTTPDRGVTGELFF
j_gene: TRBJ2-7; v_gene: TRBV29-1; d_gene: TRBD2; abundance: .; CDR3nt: TGCAGCGTTGTTGTGACTAGCCCATCCTACGAGCAGTACTTC; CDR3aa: CSVVVTSPSYEQYF
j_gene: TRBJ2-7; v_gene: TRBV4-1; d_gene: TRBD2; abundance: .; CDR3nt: TGCGCCAGCAGCCGGGCTAGCGGGACGTACGAGCAGTACTTC; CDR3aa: CASSRASGTYEQYF
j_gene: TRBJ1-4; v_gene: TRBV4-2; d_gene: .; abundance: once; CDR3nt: TGTGCCACCAAGATGGAGGGAAGGAATGAAAAACTGTTTTTT; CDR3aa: CATKMEGRNEKLFF
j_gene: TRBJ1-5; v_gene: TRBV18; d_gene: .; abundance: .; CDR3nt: TGTGCCAGCTCACGGGCGGCCAATCAGCCCCAGCATTTT; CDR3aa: CASSRAANQPQHF
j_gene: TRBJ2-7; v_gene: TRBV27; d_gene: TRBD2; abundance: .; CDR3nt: TGTGCCAGCAGTCCCGGGACTAGCGGGTACGAGCAGTACTTC; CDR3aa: CASSPGTSGYEQYF
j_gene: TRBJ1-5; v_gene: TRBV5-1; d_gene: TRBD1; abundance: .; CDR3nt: TGCGCCAGCAGCTTGGCCCCCGGGACAGGGGTCCAGCCCCAGCATTTT; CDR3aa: CASSLAPGTGVQPQHF
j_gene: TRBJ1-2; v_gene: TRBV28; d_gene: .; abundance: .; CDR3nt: TGTGCCAGCAGTTTACCATTCGGTCCGGGAGGCTATGGCTACACCTTC; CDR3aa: CASSLPFGPGGYGYTF
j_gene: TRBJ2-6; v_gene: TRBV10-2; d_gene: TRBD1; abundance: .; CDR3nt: TGCGCCAGCAGTGAGTCTAGGGGGCCCGGGGCCAACGTCCTGACTTTC; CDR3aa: CASSESRGPGANVLTF
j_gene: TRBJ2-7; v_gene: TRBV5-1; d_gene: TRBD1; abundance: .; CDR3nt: TGCGCCAGCAGCCCCTGGGACAGGGGTTACGAGCAGTACTTC; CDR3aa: CASSPWDRGYEQYF
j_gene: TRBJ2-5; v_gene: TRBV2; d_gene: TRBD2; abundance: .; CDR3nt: TGTGCCAGCGGTCCTCCGGGACTAGCGGAAGAGACCCAGTACTTC; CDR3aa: CASGPPGLAEETQYF
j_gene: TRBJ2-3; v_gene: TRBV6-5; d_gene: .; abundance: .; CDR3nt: TGTGCCAGCAGTCCTTCCGACTCCACAGATACGCAGTATTTT; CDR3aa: CASSPSDSTDTQYF
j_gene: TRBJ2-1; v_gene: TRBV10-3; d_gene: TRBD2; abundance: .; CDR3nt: TGTGCCATCAGGGGACTAGCGGGGGACAATGAGCAGTTCTTC; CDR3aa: CAIRGLAGDNEQFF
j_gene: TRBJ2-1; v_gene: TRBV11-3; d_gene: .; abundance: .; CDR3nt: TGTGCCAGCAGCTTAGATTCGGGGGACGCCTACAATGAGCAGTTCTTC; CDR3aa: CASSLDSGDAYNEQFF
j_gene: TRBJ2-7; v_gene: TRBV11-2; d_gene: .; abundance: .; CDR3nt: TGTGCCAGCAGCTTAGGTCGTGGGGGCTCCTACGAGCAGTACTTC; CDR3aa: CASSLGRGGSYEQYF
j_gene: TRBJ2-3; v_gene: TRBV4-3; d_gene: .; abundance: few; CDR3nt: TGCGCCAGCAGCCCTAGCTGGGCAGTTCTAGATACGCAGTATTTT; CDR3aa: CASSPSWAVLDTQYF
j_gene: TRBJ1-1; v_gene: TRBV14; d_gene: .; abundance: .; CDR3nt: TGTGCCAGCAGCCCAACAAGAGAAAACGGTGGGGCTTTCTTT; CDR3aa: CASSPTRENGGAFF
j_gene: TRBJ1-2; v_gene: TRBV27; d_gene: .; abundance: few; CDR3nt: TGTGCCAGCAGTATCAGCCAGGGGAACTATGGCTACACCTTC; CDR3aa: CASSISQGNYGYTF
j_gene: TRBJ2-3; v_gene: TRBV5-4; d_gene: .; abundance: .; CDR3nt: TGTGCCAGCAGCTTGTGGGGGGCGCTGGGCACAGATACGCAGTATTTT; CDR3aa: CASSLWGALGTDTQYF
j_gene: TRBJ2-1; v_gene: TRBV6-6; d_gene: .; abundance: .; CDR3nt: TGTGCCAGCAGTTACTCGGGCTACAATGAGCAGTTCTTC; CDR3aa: CASSYSGYNEQFF
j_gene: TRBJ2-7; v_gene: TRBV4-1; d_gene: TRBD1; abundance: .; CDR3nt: TGCGCCAGCAGCTTCCGGGCTGGGACAGGGGCTGGGTTGAATGAGCAGTACTTC; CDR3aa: CASSFRAGTGAGLNEQYF
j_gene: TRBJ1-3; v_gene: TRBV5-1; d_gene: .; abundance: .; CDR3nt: TGCGCCAGCAGCTTGGTAACCAGCTCCTCTGGAAACACCATATATTTT; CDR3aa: CASSLVTSSSGNTIYF
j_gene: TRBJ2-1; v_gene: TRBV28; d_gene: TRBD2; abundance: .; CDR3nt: TGTGCCAGCAGTTTATGGACGGGACTAACCCGGGGTGAGCAGTTCTTC; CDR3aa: CASSLWTGLTRGEQFF
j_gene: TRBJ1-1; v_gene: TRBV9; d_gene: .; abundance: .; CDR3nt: TGTGCCAGCAGCGTGTTCGAATCAGGGCTGAACACTGAAGCTTTCTTT; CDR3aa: CASSVFESGLNTEAFF